This T cell receptor (beta chain) was sequenced during a study of cytomegalovirus exposure and HLA in healthy donors. Study conclusions and caveats: Based on reports, TCR beta sequences accurately predicted HLA-A and HLA-B alleles for most subjects.

This clone was seen only a few times. Its antigen is as yet unknown. V dropped 1 base and J dropped 0; count of bases not matched to a gene: 6. Germline V gives CDR1 SGHTA, CDR2 FQGNSA. This CDR3 is 18 amino acids long. Both 60 Vbeta primers and 13 Jbeta primers went into the PCR. Clones were sequenced by immunoSEQ multiplex PCR, and TCRdb holds only the in-frame ones, with some missing. This table has about 100,000 clones, roughly 69% appearing once. This receptor was obtained from a man aged 25 to 40 in good health and CMV-seropositive. What was sequenced was PBMCs. The chain has TRBV7-2 and TRBJ1-2, with 12 bases that match TRBD1. The CDR3 reads CASSLEGQGAVANYGYTF. The CDR3 coding sequence is TGTGCCAGCAGCTTAGAGGGACAGGGGGCAGTAGCTAACTATGGCTACACCTTC.